One and the same sample provided the 5 T cell receptor beta chains below, sequenced in a study of shared clonotypes between healthy human individuals. TCRdb's table, derived via immunoSEQ multiplex PCR, lists solely in-frame clones and lacks some. The sample lists about 490,000 clones, 76% occurring once. Material: PBMCs. These receptors were obtained from a woman aged 35 to 49 in good health. Some clones in this sample may be carry-over from other donors' samples.

The V gene is TRBV11-2, the J gene TRBJ2-1; TRBD1 or TRBD2 may be the D gene (5 bases each). Between the trimmed V and J ends, which lost 5 bases and 8 bases, there was a span of 16 bases. This CDR3 region has 14 residues. Germline values: CDR1 SGHAT, CDR2 FQNNGV. The CDR3 protein is CASSPRGSADEQFF. The CDR3 nucleotides read TGTGCCAGCAGCCCGAGGGGTAGCGCCGATGAGCAGTTCTTC.

With respect to this clone: The sample carries other DNA sequences with the same CDR3. This chain uses TRBV9 with TRBJ2-5; D possibly uses TRBD1 or TRBD2 (5 bases each). CDR1 and CDR2 from the germline V gene are SGDLS and YYNGEE. This CDR3 contains 14 residues. V lost 2 bases and J 2 bases, leaving 10 bases between the germline ends. Written as DNA, the CDR3 is TGTGCCAGCAGCGTTTCGGGGCCTCAAGAGACCCAGTACTTC. Translation: CASSVSGPQETQYF.

On this clone: The identical CDR3 is also encoded by other nucleotide sequences in the sample. This chain links TRBV28 with TRBJ1-5; D unresolved. There are 15 residues in the CDR3. Trimming took 5 bases from V and 3 from J, leaving 14 bases between them. From germline, CDR1 is MDHEN and CDR2 SYDVKM. CDR3 sequence reads: CASSRPPGNNQPQHF. CDR3 DNA sequence: TGTGCCAGCAGTCGTCCCCCTGGGAACAATCAGCCCCAGCATTTT.

The chain recombines TRBV11-2 with TRBJ1-4; 7 bases align to TRBD1. The V gene's germline CDR1 is SGHAT and CDR2 FQNNGV. V lost 6 bases to trimming and J lost 10 bases; unmatched junction nucleotides: 8. The length of the CDR3 is 13 residues. The DNA for the CDR3 is TGTGCCAGCAGGTCAGACAGGGCTGGAAAACTGTTTTTT. Protein: CASRSDRAGKLFF. Variable domain in full (rest from reference TRBV11-2 and TRBJ1-4): EAGVAQSPRYKIIEKRQSVAFWCNPISGHATLYWYQQILGQGPKLLIQFQNNGVVDDSQLPKDRFSAERLKGVDSTLKIQPAKLEDSAVYLCASRSDRAGKLFFGSGTQLSVL.

The chain has TRBV9 and TRBJ1-1, with D uncertain. Germline V gene sequence: CDR1 SGDLS, CDR2 YYNGEE. The CDR3 length is 13 residues. The V gene lost 0 bases and the J gene lost 1 base, with 4 bases spanning the gap. The CDR3: CASSVAQNTEAFF. The CDR3 DNA is TGTGCCAGCAGCGTAGCGCAGAACACTGAAGCTTTCTTT. Filled out from reference TRBV9 and TRBJ1-1, the complete variable domain reads DSGVTQTPKHLITATGQRVTLRCSPRSGDLSVYWYQQSLDQGLQFLIQYYNGEERAKGNILERFSAQQFPDLHSELNLSSLELGDSALYFCASSVAQNTEAFFGQGTRLTVV.